The T cell receptor (beta chain) described here comes from a study of T cells after yellow fever vaccination. Study results and caveats: The booster response re-showed most primary clones: about 96% CD4, approximately 85% CD8.

A 5'RACE template-switching step, the method used to make TCR cDNA, added a universal primer site and UMIs. TCRdb reanalysed the 5' RACE reads using MiXCR and keeps one entry per CDR3 protein. The table records some 600,000 distinct CDR3 sequences, 9% to 15% of them present only once. This clonotype has ten or more counts. Its cognate antigen is unknown. This sequence originates from a man aged 25-45 years who received the YFV17D yellow fever vaccine. The sample consisted of PBMCs, taken on the day of the yellow fever booster vaccination.

In nucleotides, the CDR3 is TGCGCCAGCACCCCGGGACTAGCCTCTAATGAGCAGTTCTTC. Protein product: CASTPGLASNEQFF. The chain combines TRBV5-1 with TRBJ2-1; 9 bases fit TRBD2. The CDR3 has 14 amino acids. With 6 bases clipped from V and 7 bases from J, the junction kept 8 bases outside the gene matches. Germline CDR1 is SGHRS and CDR2 is YFSETQ.